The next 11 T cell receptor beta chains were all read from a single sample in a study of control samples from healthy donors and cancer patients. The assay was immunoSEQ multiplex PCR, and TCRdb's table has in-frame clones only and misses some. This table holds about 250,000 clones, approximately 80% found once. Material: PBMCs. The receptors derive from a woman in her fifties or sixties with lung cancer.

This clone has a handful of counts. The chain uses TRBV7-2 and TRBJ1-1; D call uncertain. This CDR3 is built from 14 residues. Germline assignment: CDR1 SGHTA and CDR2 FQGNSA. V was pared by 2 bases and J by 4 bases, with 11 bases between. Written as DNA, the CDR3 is TGTGCCAGCAGCTTAAGGACCTTGGGCACTGAAGCTTTCTTT. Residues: CASSLRTLGTEAFF.

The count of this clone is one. CDR3: CASSGGSPYNEQFF. CDR3 nucleotides: TGTGCCAGTAGTGGCGGGTCTCCCTACAATGAGCAGTTCTTC. This chain joins TRBV19 and TRBJ2-1, with TRBD2 as a possible D gene (5 bases). The CDR3 runs 14 residues. V dropped 5 bases and J dropped 2 bases, with 10 bases sitting between them. The germline V gene encodes CDR1 LNHDA and CDR2 SQIVND (reference sequence).

The CDR3 DNA is TGTGCCAGCAGCCCCCCGAAGGTAGCGGGAGGGGAGACCCAGTACTTC. It codes for CASSPPKVAGGETQYF. V gene TRBV7-9 combines with J gene TRBJ2-5; 11 bases align to TRBD2. Germline V gives CDR1 SEHNR, CDR2 FQNEAQ (reference sequence). V trimming: 5 bases; J trimming: 5 bases; junction bases outside the gene matches: 10. This CDR3 region has 16 residues.

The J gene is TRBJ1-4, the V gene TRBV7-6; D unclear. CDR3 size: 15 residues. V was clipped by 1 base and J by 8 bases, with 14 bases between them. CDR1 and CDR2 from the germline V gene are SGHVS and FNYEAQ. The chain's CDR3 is CASSLGGGREEKLFF. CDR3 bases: TGTGCCAGCAGCTTAGGAGGAGGCCGGGAGGAAAAACTGTTTTTT.

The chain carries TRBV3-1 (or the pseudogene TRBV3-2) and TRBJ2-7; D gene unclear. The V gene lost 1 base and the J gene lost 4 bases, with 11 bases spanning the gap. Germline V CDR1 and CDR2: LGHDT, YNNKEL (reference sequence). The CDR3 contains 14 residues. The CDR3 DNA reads TGTGCCAGCAGCCAAGGTGTCCCTTATTACGAGCAGTACTTC. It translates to CASSQGVPYYEQYF.

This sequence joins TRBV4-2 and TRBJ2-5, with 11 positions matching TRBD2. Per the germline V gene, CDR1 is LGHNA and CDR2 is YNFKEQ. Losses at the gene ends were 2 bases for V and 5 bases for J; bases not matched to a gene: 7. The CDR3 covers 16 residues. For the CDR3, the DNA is TGTGCCAGCAGCCAAAGTAGCGGGAGGGTCGGGGAGACCCAGTACTTC. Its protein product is CASSQSSGRVGETQYF.

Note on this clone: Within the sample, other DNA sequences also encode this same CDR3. The CDR3 region is CASSLGTGGGQPQHF. The CDR3 nucleotides read TGTGCCAGTAGTCTCGGGACAGGGGGCGGCCAGCCCCAGCATTTT. The rearrangement links TRBV19 to TRBJ1-5; TRBD1 agrees at 12 bases. V lost 5 bases, J lost 7 bases, and 6 bases stayed unmatched. In germline, CDR1 is LNHDA, CDR2 SQIVND (reference sequence). The CDR3 is made up of 15 amino acids.

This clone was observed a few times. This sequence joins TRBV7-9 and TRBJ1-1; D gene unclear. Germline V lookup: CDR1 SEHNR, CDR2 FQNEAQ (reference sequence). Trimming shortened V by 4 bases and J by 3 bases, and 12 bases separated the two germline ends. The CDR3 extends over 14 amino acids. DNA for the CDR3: TGTGCCAGCAGCTCGAAACGGGCGGACACTGAAGCTTTCTTT. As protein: CASSSKRADTEAFF.

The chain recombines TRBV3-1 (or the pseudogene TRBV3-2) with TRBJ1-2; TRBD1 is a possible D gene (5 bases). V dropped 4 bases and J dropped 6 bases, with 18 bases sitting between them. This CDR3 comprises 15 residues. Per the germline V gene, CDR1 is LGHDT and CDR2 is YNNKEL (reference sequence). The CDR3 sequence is CASSPDGGTYNGYTF. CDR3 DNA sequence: TGTGCCAGCAGCCCTGACGGGGGAACCTATAATGGCTACACCTTC.

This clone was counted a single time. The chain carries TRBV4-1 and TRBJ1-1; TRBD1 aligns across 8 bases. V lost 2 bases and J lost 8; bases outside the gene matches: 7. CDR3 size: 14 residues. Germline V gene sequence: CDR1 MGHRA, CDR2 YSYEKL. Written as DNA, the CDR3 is TGCGCCAGCAGCCAACCTCAGGGGGCCGGGGAAGCTTTCTTT. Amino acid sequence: CASSQPQGAGEAFF.

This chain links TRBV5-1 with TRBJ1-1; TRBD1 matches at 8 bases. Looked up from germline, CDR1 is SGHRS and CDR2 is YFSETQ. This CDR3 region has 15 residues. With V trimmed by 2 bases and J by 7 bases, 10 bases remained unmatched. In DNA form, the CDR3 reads TGCGCCAGCAGCTTAGCAGGGGGCGAGACTGGTGAAGCTTTCTTT. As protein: CASSLAGGETGEAFF. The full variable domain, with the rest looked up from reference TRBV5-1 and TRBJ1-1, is KAGVTQTPRYLIKTRGQQVTLSCSPISGHRSVSWYQQTPGQGLQFLFEYFSETQRNKGNFPGRFSGRQFSNSRSEMNVSTLELGDSALYLCASSLAGGETGEAFFGQGTRLTVV.